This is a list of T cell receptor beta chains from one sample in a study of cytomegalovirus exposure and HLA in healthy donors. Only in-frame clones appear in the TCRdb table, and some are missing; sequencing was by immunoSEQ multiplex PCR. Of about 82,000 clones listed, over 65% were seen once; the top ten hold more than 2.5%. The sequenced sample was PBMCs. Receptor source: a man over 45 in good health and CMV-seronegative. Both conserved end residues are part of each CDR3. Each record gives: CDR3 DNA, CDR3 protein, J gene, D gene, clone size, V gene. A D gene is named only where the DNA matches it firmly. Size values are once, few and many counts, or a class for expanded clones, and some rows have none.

CDR3 DNA: TGTGCCAGCAGCTTTATGTCCGGGACCGGGGAGCTGTTTTTT
CDR3 protein: CASSFMSGTGELFF
J gene: TRBJ2-2
D gene: .
clone size: once
V gene: TRBV11-2

CDR3 DNA: TGTGCCTGGAGTGCTAGGGGTGGCGGGGAGCTGTTTTTT
CDR3 protein: CAWSARGGGELFF
J gene: TRBJ2-2
D gene: .
clone size: .
V gene: TRBV30

CDR3 DNA: TGTGCCAGCAGCGTAGCCAGCGGAGGTTACAATGAGCAGTTCTTC
CDR3 protein: CASSVASGGYNEQFF
J gene: TRBJ2-1
D gene: .
clone size: few
V gene: TRBV9

CDR3 DNA: TGTGCCAGCAGTGGGCGGAAAGCTCTGATGAACACTGAAGCTTTCTTT
CDR3 protein: CASSGRKALMNTEAFF
J gene: TRBJ1-1
D gene: .
clone size: .
V gene: TRBV2

CDR3 DNA: TGCGCCAGCAGCTTAGGTGGGACTAGCGGGGTCGATGAGCAGTTCTTC
CDR3 protein: CASSLGGTSGVDEQFF
J gene: TRBJ2-1
D gene: TRBD2
clone size: .
V gene: TRBV5-1

CDR3 DNA: TGTGCCTGGGTCTCCTATATCGGAGTGGTGGGTGGCTACACCTTC
CDR3 protein: CAWVSYIGVVGGYTF
J gene: TRBJ1-2
D gene: .
clone size: .
V gene: TRBV30

CDR3 DNA: TGTGCCAGCAGCCCCGAAGTTCCGAAGCGGGGGAGCCCCGGGTTCAATGAGCAGTTCTTC
CDR3 protein: CASSPEVPKRGSPGFNEQFF
J gene: TRBJ2-1
D gene: TRBD2
clone size: .
V gene: TRBV28

CDR3 DNA: TGTGCCAGCAGCGTCGGACAGTCACCCCTCCACTTT
CDR3 protein: CASSVGQSPLHF
J gene: TRBJ1-6
D gene: .
clone size: few
V gene: TRBV9

CDR3 DNA: TGTGCCAGCAGTCCAGGGGGCTTAGAGACCCAGTACTTC
CDR3 protein: CASSPGGLETQYF
J gene: TRBJ2-5
D gene: TRBD1
clone size: .
V gene: TRBV5-8

CDR3 DNA: TGTGCCAGCAGCCCCGGGACAGGGGGCTGTCGGGAGCAGTACTTC
CDR3 protein: CASSPGTGGCREQYF
J gene: TRBJ2-7
D gene: TRBD1
clone size: .
V gene: TRBV4-2

CDR3 DNA: TGTGCCTGGAGTCGGCTAGCGGGGGTTCCAGATACGCAGTATTTT
CDR3 protein: CAWSRLAGVPDTQYF
J gene: TRBJ2-3
D gene: TRBD2
clone size: .
V gene: TRBV30

CDR3 DNA: TGTGCCAGCAGCTCCCTAGGGGACTTCCAAGAGACCCAGTACTTC
CDR3 protein: CASSSLGDFQETQYF
J gene: TRBJ2-5
D gene: .
clone size: .
V gene: TRBV27

CDR3 DNA: TGTGCCAGCAGCGGGAGCAATGAGCAGTTCTTC
CDR3 protein: CASSGSNEQFF
J gene: TRBJ2-1
D gene: .
clone size: .
V gene: TRBV25-1

CDR3 DNA: TGTGCCAGCAGCCAAGTTGGACAGGGGAGAACCGGGGAGCTGTTTTTT
CDR3 protein: CASSQVGQGRTGELFF
J gene: TRBJ2-2
D gene: TRBD1
clone size: .
V gene: TRBV14

CDR3 DNA: TGCAGTGCTAGGCTACGGGAGACCCAGTACTTC
CDR3 protein: CSARLRETQYF
J gene: TRBJ2-5
D gene: .
clone size: once
V gene: TRBV20-1

CDR3 DNA: TGTGCCACCGTGAGGCCCCGTGATGAAAAACTGTTTTTT
CDR3 protein: CATVRPRDEKLFF
J gene: TRBJ1-4
D gene: .
clone size: .
V gene: TRBV6-1

CDR3 DNA: TGTGCCAGTAGCCGGAGGACGATGAACACTGAAGCTTTCTTT
CDR3 protein: CASSRRTMNTEAFF
J gene: TRBJ1-1
D gene: .
clone size: .
V gene: TRBV19

CDR3 DNA: TGTGCCAGCAGTCTACAGGGATGGGAGACCCAGTACTTC
CDR3 protein: CASSLQGWETQYF
J gene: TRBJ2-5
D gene: .
clone size: once
V gene: TRBV6-6

CDR3 DNA: TGTGCCGGCAGTTGGCAGGGGCAGGTGAACACTGAAGCTTTCTTT
CDR3 protein: CAGSWQGQVNTEAFF
J gene: TRBJ1-1
D gene: .
clone size: .
V gene: TRBV6-5

CDR3 DNA: TGTGCCAGCAGTTTTAGATTGGACAGGGTGTCCGCAGATACGCAGTATTTT
CDR3 protein: CASSFRLDRVSADTQYF
J gene: TRBJ2-3
D gene: TRBD1
clone size: .
V gene: TRBV27

CDR3 DNA: TGTGCCAGCAGTGAATCCAGGGGCCCTGGAAACACCATATATTTT
CDR3 protein: CASSESRGPGNTIYF
J gene: TRBJ1-3
D gene: .
clone size: .
V gene: TRBV2

CDR3 DNA: TGTGCCAGCAGCTTAGCGACGGCGGGGAACACAGATACGCAGTATTTT
CDR3 protein: CASSLATAGNTDTQYF
J gene: TRBJ2-3
D gene: .
clone size: .
V gene: TRBV7-2

CDR3 DNA: TGTGCCAGTCTCGGGGTGGGTGGCTACACCTTC
CDR3 protein: CASLGVGGYTF
J gene: TRBJ1-2
D gene: .
clone size: .
V gene: TRBV19

CDR3 DNA: TGCGCCAGCACCTCCTCCAGGTCGGTCGCAGGGGATACGCAGTATTTT
CDR3 protein: CASTSSRSVAGDTQYF
J gene: TRBJ2-3
D gene: .
clone size: .
V gene: TRBV5-1

CDR3 DNA: TGTGCCAGCAGTTACTCCGGCAGGGCTAGTGCCACTGAAGCTTTCTTT
CDR3 protein: CASSYSGRASATEAFF
J gene: TRBJ1-1
D gene: .
clone size: .
V gene: TRBV6-5

CDR3 DNA: TGTGCCAGCAGCCAGGACAGCTATGGCTACACCTTC
CDR3 protein: CASSQDSYGYTF
J gene: TRBJ1-2
D gene: .
clone size: .
V gene: TRBV7-9

CDR3 DNA: TGTGCCAGCAGCCTGACAGGCCACACTAATCAGCCCCAGCATTTT
CDR3 protein: CASSLTGHTNQPQHF
J gene: TRBJ1-5
D gene: .
clone size: .
V gene: TRBV28

CDR3 DNA: TGTGCCAGCAGCCCGTCGGGACAGGGGGCGCTGGAGCAGTACTTC
CDR3 protein: CASSPSGQGALEQYF
J gene: TRBJ2-7
D gene: TRBD1
clone size: once
V gene: TRBV7-3

CDR3 DNA: TGTGCCAGCAGTACCGCCGGGACAGGACAAGAGACCCAGTACTTC
CDR3 protein: CASSTAGTGQETQYF
J gene: TRBJ2-5
D gene: TRBD1
clone size: .
V gene: TRBV6-6

CDR3 DNA: TGTGCCAGCAGCGTAGAGCTACAGGGGGCCTATGGCTACACCTTC
CDR3 protein: CASSVELQGAYGYTF
J gene: TRBJ1-2
D gene: TRBD1
clone size: .
V gene: TRBV9

CDR3 DNA: TGTGCCAGCAAGGCCGGGACAGGGGGTTCACCCCTCCACTTT
CDR3 protein: CASKAGTGGSPLHF
J gene: TRBJ1-6
D gene: TRBD1
clone size: .
V gene: TRBV27

CDR3 DNA: TGTGCCAGCAGTCTAAGGACAGGGGTAGGAAACACCATATATTTT
CDR3 protein: CASSLRTGVGNTIYF
J gene: TRBJ1-3
D gene: TRBD1
clone size: .
V gene: TRBV6-5

CDR3 DNA: TGTGCCAGCAGTGAAAGTAGGGGGCCCCAACCCCAGCATTTT
CDR3 protein: CASSESRGPQPQHF
J gene: TRBJ1-5
D gene: TRBD1
clone size: .
V gene: TRBV6-1

CDR3 DNA: TGTGCCAGCAGTTCCTGGGACAGCTATGGCTACACCTTC
CDR3 protein: CASSSWDSYGYTF
J gene: TRBJ1-2
D gene: TRBD1
clone size: .
V gene: TRBV7-9